A selection of T cell receptor beta chains follows, all from one sample in a study of blood T cell repertoires in COVID-19. Sequencing used immunoSEQ multiplex PCR; TCRdb keeps in-frame clones, though not all of them. Among about 60,000 clones, more than 75% were seen once, and the ten largest hold less than 25%. What was sequenced was peripheral blood. The receptors here all came from a man aged 45 to 65 with active or convalescent COVID-19. The CDR3 runs from the conserved cysteine through the conserved F or W. D genes are given only for firm matches. Clone size is not always given. Where it is, it says once, few, many or a class for expanded clones.

D: -; size: -; J: TRBJ2-7; V: TRBV5-6; DNA: TGTGCCAGCAGCTTGGGGGGGCCAGGGCAGCACGAGCAGTACTTC; CDR3: CASSLGGPGQHEQYF
D: -; size: -; J: TRBJ2-7; V: TRBV7-8; DNA: TGTGCCAGCAGCCAGGGACACGGCGGGGAGCAGTACTTC; CDR3: CASSQGHGGEQYF
D: -; size: -; J: TRBJ1-4; V: TRBV5-1; DNA: TGCGCCAGCCGAACCCCGGGAGGAGATGAAAAACTGTTTTTT; CDR3: CASRTPGGDEKLFF
D: -; size: -; J: TRBJ1-5; V: TRBV28; DNA: TGTGCCAGCAGTCTCAGGCATTTT; CDR3: CASSLRHF
D: -; size: -; J: TRBJ1-1; V: TRBV10-3; DNA: TGTGCCATCAGTGAGTCTCGGCAGGGCGGGAACACTGAAGCTTTCTTT; CDR3: CAISESRQGGNTEAFF
D: -; size: -; J: TRBJ1-4; V: TRBV5-6; DNA: TGTGCCAGCAGCTGGGGCCTTGAGAACGAAAAACTGTTTTTT; CDR3: CASSWGLENEKLFF
D: TRBD2; size: -; J: TRBJ2-7; V: TRBV7-6; DNA: TGTGCCAGCAGCTCTTCCCCCGGGAGGTCCTACGAGCAGTACTTC; CDR3: CASSSSPGRSYEQYF
D: -; size: once; J: TRBJ1-1; V: TRBV11-3; DNA: TGTGCCAGCAGCTTAGACCAGAACACTGAAGCTTTCTTT; CDR3: CASSLDQNTEAFF
D: TRBD1; size: -; J: TRBJ1-2; V: TRBV29-1; DNA: TGCAGCGCCCGACAGGGGGCGTTCGGCTACACCTTC; CDR3: CSARQGAFGYTF
D: TRBD1; size: -; J: TRBJ1-1; V: TRBV5-1; DNA: TGCGCCAGCAGCCCGGGACAGGGCCTGAACACTGAAGCTTTCTTT; CDR3: CASSPGQGLNTEAFF
D: -; size: few; J: TRBJ1-1; V: TRBV7-9; DNA: TGTGCCAGCAGCTCTCAGGGATTCGGCACTGAAGCTTTCTTT; CDR3: CASSSQGFGTEAFF
D: -; size: -; J: TRBJ1-2; V: TRBV7-9; DNA: TGTGCCAGCAGCTTAGACAACACTAACTATGGCTACACCTTC; CDR3: CASSLDNTNYGYTF
D: TRBD2; size: -; J: TRBJ2-3; V: TRBV4-2; DNA: TGTGCCAGCAGCCAAGTGCCTAGCGGGGTGGTAGATACGCAGTATTTT; CDR3: CASSQVPSGVVDTQYF
D: -; size: few; J: TRBJ2-7; V: TRBV7-9; DNA: TGTGCCAGCAGCCCGGCCGGGACACTTTACGAGCAGTACTTC; CDR3: CASSPAGTLYEQYF
D: TRBD2; size: -; J: TRBJ2-5; V: TRBV19; DNA: TGTGCCAGTAGTAAGGTGCCTATAAGGGGGACTAGCGGGAACCAAGAGACCCAGTACTTC; CDR3: CASSKVPIRGTSGNQETQYF
D: TRBD1; size: -; J: TRBJ2-7; V: TRBV12-3/TRBV12-4; DNA: TGTGCCAGCACCATATTGGGACAGGGGCTATTTTTC; CDR3: CASTILGQGLFF
D: TRBD2; size: -; J: TRBJ2-7; V: TRBV5-4; DNA: TGTGCCAGCAGCCCCGGGACTAGCGGCTTCTACGAGCAGTACTTC; CDR3: CASSPGTSGFYEQYF
D: TRBD1; size: -; J: TRBJ1-1; V: TRBV3-1/TRBV3-2; DNA: TGTGCCAGCACCCGACAGGGGATCCCGATGAACACTGAAGCTTTCTTT; CDR3: CASTRQGIPMNTEAFF
D: TRBD2; size: once; J: TRBJ2-2; V: TRBV11-2; DNA: TGTGCCAGCAGCTTAGGAGGAGGAGCGGGAACTGGGGAGCTGTTTTTT; CDR3: CASSLGGGAGTGELFF
D: TRBD1; size: -; J: TRBJ1-2; V: TRBV3-1/TRBV3-2; DNA: TGTGCCAGCAGCCAAGAGATTGGGACAGGGGACGGCTACACCTTC; CDR3: CASSQEIGTGDGYTF
D: TRBD2; size: -; J: TRBJ2-5; V: TRBV3-1/TRBV3-2; DNA: TGTGCCAGCAGCCAAGAACTAGCGGAAGAGACCCAGTACTTC; CDR3: CASSQELAEETQYF
D: -; size: -; J: TRBJ1-1; V: TRBV7-9; DNA: TGTGCCAGCAGCTTAATTGTATCGGGGAACACTGAAGCTTTCTTT; CDR3: CASSLIVSGNTEAFF
D: TRBD2; size: -; J: TRBJ2-7; V: TRBV29-1; DNA: TGCAGCGTTGCGGGGGGGGTTTCGGGACAAATAAACGAGCAGTACTTC; CDR3: CSVAGGVSGQINEQYF
D: TRBD1; size: -; J: TRBJ2-3; V: TRBV29-1; DNA: TGCAGCGCTACCACGGGACAGGGGGCAGGGAGCACAGATACGCAGTATTTT; CDR3: CSATTGQGAGSTDTQYF
D: TRBD1; size: -; J: TRBJ2-7; V: TRBV14; DNA: TGTGCCAGCAGACTACAGGGGGCCTACGAGCAGTACTTC; CDR3: CASRLQGAYEQYF
D: -; size: -; J: TRBJ2-2; V: TRBV28; DNA: TGTGCCAGCAGTTCCCTAGGGGGAAACGGGGAGCTGTTTTTT; CDR3: CASSSLGGNGELFF
D: TRBD1; size: -; J: TRBJ1-1; V: TRBV5-5; DNA: TGTGCCAGCAGCTTCGGACAGGGGGATAGGTCTGAAGCTTTCTTT; CDR3: CASSFGQGDRSEAFF
D: -; size: -; J: TRBJ2-3; V: TRBV7-8; DNA: TGTGCCAGCGGGGCTGAGGAGGGTGCGCAGTATTTT; CDR3: CASGAEEGAQYF
D: -; size: -; J: TRBJ1-1; V: TRBV27; DNA: TGTGCCAGCAGTTTACGGAGGGAGAACACTGAAGCTTTCTTT; CDR3: CASSLRRENTEAFF
D: TRBD1; size: -; J: TRBJ2-2; V: TRBV5-5; DNA: TGTGCCAGCAGCTTGTATAGGACAGGGAACACCGGGGAGCTGTTTTTT; CDR3: CASSLYRTGNTGELFF
D: -; size: -; J: TRBJ1-5; V: TRBV19; DNA: TGTGCCTCCAGCGATATCAATCAGCCCCAGCATTTT; CDR3: CASSDINQPQHF